This T cell receptor (beta chain) was identified in a study of breast tumors, draining lymph nodes, adjacent tissues. General study points: Luminal-like breast cancer showed significantly higher tumor–nontumor repertoire similarity than basal-like. The data were judged consistent with most tumor T cells coming from lymph node and expanding in tumor. That most tumor T cells come from lymph nodes remained unproven. Tumors had less TCR diversity than lymph nodes, more than nontumor tissue.

In the case of this clonotype: Its cognate antigen is unknown. The CDR3 does not end in the conserved phenylalanine or tryptophan, so this is likely a read error.

Germline V gene data show CDR1 as SEHNR and CDR2 as FQNEAQ (reference sequence). This CDR3 contains 14 residues. V gave up 3 bases and J gave up 5 bases, with 13 bases separating them. TCRdb reprocessed the multiplex PCR reads with MiXCR, giving one entry per CDR3 protein. Of about 220,000 distinct CDR3 sequences in the sample, less than 35% were seen once. Breast cancer patients provided tissue from their axillary draining lymph nodes. The chain recombines TRBV7-9 with TRBJ1-2, with D possibly TRBD1 on 5 matching bases. The TCR originated in a female donor with breast cancer. Some clones in this sample may be carry-over from other donors' samples. Sequences were obtained from axillary lymph node tissue. The CDR3 loop reads CASSLGDIGYGYTL. CDR3 DNA: TGTGCCAGCAGCTTGGGGGATATTGGATATGGCTACACCCTC.